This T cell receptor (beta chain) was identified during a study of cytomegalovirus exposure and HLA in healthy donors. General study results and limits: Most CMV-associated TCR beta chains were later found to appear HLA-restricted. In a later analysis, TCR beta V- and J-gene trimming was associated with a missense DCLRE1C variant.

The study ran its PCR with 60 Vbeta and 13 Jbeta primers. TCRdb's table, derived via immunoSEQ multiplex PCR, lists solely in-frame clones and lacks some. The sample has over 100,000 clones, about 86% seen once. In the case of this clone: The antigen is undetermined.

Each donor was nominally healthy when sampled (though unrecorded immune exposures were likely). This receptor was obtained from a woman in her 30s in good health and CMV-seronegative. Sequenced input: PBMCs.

CDR3 bases: TGTGCCAGCAGTGGAGGGGGACAGGGGATATATGGCTACACCTTC. Translation gives CASSGGGQGIYGYTF. This chain links TRBV28 with TRBJ1-2, with 10 bases fitting TRBD1. In germline, CDR1 is MDHEN, CDR2 SYDVKM. Trimming took 5 bases from V and 5 from J; bases not matched to a gene: 8. The CDR3 has 15 residues.